These 29 T cell receptor beta chains came from one sample sequenced in a study of T cell repertoires in cytomegalovirus infection. Which antigens these TCRs recognize remains unknown. TCRdb processed the reads anew with MiXCR; each CDR3 protein has one entry. This table holds 20,000 to 25,000 distinct CDR3 sequences, 42% found once. Sequenced here: CD8+ T cells from cultured PBMCs, sampled from culture after CMV antigen stimulation. These receptors were obtained from a human donor in good health (CMV status not recorded). Some clones in this sample may be carry-over from other donors' samples.

The chain carries TRBV10-3 and TRBJ1-5, with D possibly matching TRBD1 (5 bases). The CDR3 totals 16 residues. Trimming stripped 0 bases from V and 0 bases from J, with 9 bases between. Germline assignment: CDR1 ENHRY and CDR2 SYGVKD. The CDR3 coding sequence is TGTGCCATCAGTGAGTCGACGGGGGTTAGCAATCAGCCCCAGCATTTT. Residues: CAISESTGVSNQPQHF.

CDR3 in amino acids: CASSLKVQNEQYF. In DNA form, the CDR3 reads TGTGCCAGCAGCTTGAAGGTCCAGAACGAGCAGTACTTC. The V and J genes are TRBV7-8 and TRBJ2-7; D gene uncertain. The CDR3 consists of 13 residues. Looked up from germline, CDR1 is SGHVS and CDR2 is FQNEAQ. Trimming took off 3 bases at V and 5 bases at J, with 11 bases between the two ends. The whole variable domain, filled in from reference TRBV7-8 and TRBJ2-7, reads GAGVSQSPRYKVAKRGQDVALRCDPISGHVSLFWYQQALGQGPEFLTYFQNEAQLDKSGLPSDRFFAERPEGSVSTLKIQRTQQEDSAVYLCASSLKVQNEQYFGPGTRLTVT.

This clonotype turned up a few times. The chain has TRBV7-9 and TRBJ2-6; possible D gene TRBD1, 5 bases. This CDR3 is built from 17 residues. With 0 bases removed from V and 0 bases from J, the gap between germline ends came to 9 bases. CDR1 SEHNR and CDR2 FQNEAQ come from the germline V gene (reference sequence). The CDR3 loop reads CASSLATGSSGANVLTF. For the CDR3, the DNA is TGTGCCAGCAGCTTAGCTACAGGTTCCTCTGGGGCCAACGTCCTGACTTTC.

The chain couples TRBV7-2 to TRBJ1-6; TRBD1 matches 12 bases. Trimming removed 2 bases from V and 10 bases from J; junction bases left unmatched: 3. The CDR3 sequence is 15 residues long. Per the germline V gene, CDR1 is SGHTA and CDR2 is FQGNSA. The CDR3 spells CASSLTGTGGSPLHF. For the CDR3, the DNA is TGTGCCAGCAGCTTAACCGGGACAGGGGGCTCACCCCTCCACTTT.

The chain links TRBV12-3 or TRBV12-4 to TRBJ2-7, with TRBD2 matching over 10 bases. The CDR3 totals 14 residues. V was clipped by 6 bases and J by 6 bases; unmatched bases: 8. The CDR3 region is CASRAGTSVGEQYF. In nucleotides, the CDR3 is TGTGCCAGCAGAGCCGGGACTAGCGTAGGCGAGCAGTACTTC.

This sequence joins TRBV11-2 and TRBJ2-3; a weak D match, TRBD2 (5 bases). Germline values: CDR1 SGHAT, CDR2 FQNNGV. Deletions cut 5 bases from V and 0 bases from J, with 9 bases between. The CDR3 is 14 amino acids. The CDR3 here is CASSPEDSTDTQYF. The CDR3 nucleotides read TGTGCCAGCAGCCCGGAGGACAGCACAGATACGCAGTATTTT. Supplemented by reference TRBV11-2 and TRBJ2-3, the full variable domain reads EAGVAQSPRYKIIEKRQSVAFWCNPISGHATLYWYQQILGQGPKLLIQFQNNGVVDDSQLPKDRFSAERLKGVDSTLKIQPAKLEDSAVYLCASSPEDSTDTQYFGPGTRLTVL.

The chain has TRBV6-2 or TRBV6-3 and TRBJ1-5, with D hard to call. V was trimmed by 6 bases and J by 0 bases, leaving 12 bases between them. This CDR3 spans 15 amino acids. The V gene's germline CDR1 is MNHEY and CDR2 SVGEGT. The CDR3 nucleotides read TGTGCCAGCAGACCGGACGGGAATAGCAATCAGCCCCAGCATTTT. This codes for CASRPDGNSNQPQHF.

This clonotype was seen a handful of times. This rearrangement joins TRBV7-3 to TRBJ2-1; possibly TRBD1 for D (6 bases). Germline loops: CDR1 SGHTA, CDR2 FQGTGA. There are 13 residues in the CDR3. V was shortened by 6 bases and J by 9 bases, with 15 bases between the two germline ends. The CDR3 protein is CASSPTGSLEQFF. CDR3 bases: TGTGCCAGCAGTCCTACAGGGTCTCTTGAGCAGTTCTTC.

This clonotype has a handful of counts. V and J are TRBV7-9 and TRBJ2-5, with D perhaps TRBD1 (5 bases). Germline-derived CDR1 and CDR2 are SEHNR and FQNEAQ (reference sequence). The CDR3 is 13 residues long. V dropped 6 bases and J dropped 2 bases, with 10 bases sitting between them. The CDR3 sequence is CASRNRQQETQYF. Here the CDR3 DNA reads TGTGCCAGCAGGAACCGACAGCAAGAGACCCAGTACTTC.

This clonotype has only a few counts. The chain joins TRBV27 to TRBJ2-3; 7 bases map to TRBD2. The length of the CDR3 is 14 residues. Germline values: CDR1 MNHEY, CDR2 SMNVEV (reference sequence). The trim removed 5 bases at V and 2 bases at J, leaving 4 bases unmatched. In DNA form, the CDR3 reads TGTGCCAGCAGTATTAGCGGGTACACAGATACGCAGTATTTT. This codes for CASSISGYTDTQYF.

This clonotype was seen a handful of times. CDR3 sequence: CASTTMRASATDTQYF. In DNA, the CDR3 is TGTGCCAGCACCACCATGCGCGCTAGCGCCACAGATACGCAGTATTTT. The chain joins TRBV28 to TRBJ2-3; TRBD2 is a possible D gene (6 bases). Germline V gene lookup returns CDR1 MDHEN and CDR2 SYDVKM. The CDR3 is 16 amino acids. V was pared by 7 bases and J by 2 bases, with 19 bases between.

A few counts support this clonotype. V gene TRBV7-2 combines with J gene TRBJ2-3; D might be TRBD2 (6 bases). CDR1 is SGHTA and CDR2 is FQGNSA in the germline V gene. V lost 3 bases to trimming and J lost 2 bases, with 12 bases between them. The CDR3 consists of 15 residues. The CDR3, as DNA: TGTGCCAGCAGCTTGGCGGGGCCCTACACAGATACGCAGTATTTT. Its translation: CASSLAGPYTDTQYF.

The chain employs TRBV7-9 and TRBJ2-1, with TRBD2 identical over 10 bases. The germline CDR1 and CDR2 sequences are SEHNR and FQNEAQ (reference sequence). The CDR3 totals 14 residues. V dropped 4 bases and J dropped 3; count of bases not matched to a gene: 0. CDR3 sequence reads: CASSSSGSYNEQFF. For the CDR3, the DNA is TGTGCCAGCAGCTCTAGCGGGAGCTACAATGAGCAGTTCTTC.

In its sample, this clonotype was seen a few times. The rearrangement uses TRBV7-9 and TRBJ2-2; TRBD2 might be the D (6 bases). Germline V gives CDR1 SEHNR, CDR2 FQNEAQ (reference sequence). V lost 5 bases and J lost 3, with 13 bases in between. The CDR3 contains 15 residues. The CDR3 is CASSAGWRDTGELFF. The DNA of the CDR3 is TGTGCCAGCAGCGCAGGATGGAGGGACACCGGGGAGCTGTTTTTT.

This chain connects TRBV6-5 to TRBJ1-3, with D perhaps TRBD1 (6 bases). The ends were cut back, 6 bases at V and 0 bases at J, with 12 bases in the middle. CDR3 size: 15 residues. Germline CDR1 MNHEY, CDR2 SVGAGI. The CDR3 bases are TGTGCCAGCAGCGTTGACAGGTTCTCTGGAAACACCATATATTTT. Translated: CASSVDRFSGNTIYF.

The chain uses TRBV2 and TRBJ2-5; 7 bases are a match to TRBD1. The germline CDR1 and CDR2 sequences are SNHLY and FYNNEI. Trimming at V came to 8 bases and at J to 4 bases, leaving 7 bases not matched to a gene. CDR3 size: 13 residues. The CDR3 loop reads CASCYRGGETQYF. As DNA, the CDR3 is TGTGCCAGCTGCTACAGGGGTGGAGAGACCCAGTACTTC.

Only a few counts were recorded for this clonotype. The rearrangement links TRBV20-1 to TRBJ1-2, with D uncertain. This CDR3 has 14 residues. Trimming pared 1 base from V and 2 bases from J, leaving 11 bases between. Germline loops: CDR1 DFQATT, CDR2 SNEGSKA (reference sequence). The CDR3 sequence is CSARGGGVNYGYTF. The CDR3 DNA reads TGCAGTGCTAGAGGAGGTGGGGTCAACTATGGCTACACCTTC.

The chain uses TRBV9 and TRBJ1-4, with D possibly being TRBD1 (5 bases). CDR3 length: 16 amino acids. Per germline, CDR1 SGDLS and CDR2 YYNGEE. Trimming left V 6 bases short and J 2 bases short, with 17 bases between. CDR3 in amino acids: CASTPGDGATNEKLFF. Here the CDR3 DNA reads TGTGCCAGCACCCCCGGGGACGGGGCGACTAATGAAAAACTGTTTTTT.

Turning to this clonotype: One end of the junction does not line up with germline, which may come from a read error. The chain has TRBV20-1 and TRBJ2-3; the D gene is possibly TRBD1 (6 bases). The CDR3 contains 14 residues. Looked up from germline, CDR1 is DFQATT and CDR2 is SNEGSKA (reference sequence). The CDR3 DNA reads as TGCAGTGCTGGAGAGCCAGGGGGCACAGATACGCAGTATTTT. Protein product: CSAGEPGGTDTQYF.

The chain couples TRBV19 to TRBJ1-5, with 7 bases identical to TRBD1. This CDR3 comprises 17 residues. The V gene's germline CDR1 is LNHDA and CDR2 SQIVND (reference sequence). V lost 3 bases to trimming and J lost 8 bases; unmatched junction nucleotides: 16. The CDR3 nucleotides are TGTGCCAGTAGTATGAGGGGCCGAGACAGGGAGTTTGAGCCCCAGCATTTT. Residues: CASSMRGRDREFEPQHF.

The chain carries TRBV7-6 and TRBJ2-5; no definite D call. This CDR3 has 13 residues. From germline, CDR1 is SGHVS and CDR2 FNYEAQ. With 1 base removed from V and 2 bases from J, the gap between germline ends came to 5 bases. CDR3 bases: TGTGCCAGCAGCTTAGGCAGTCAAGAGACCCAGTACTTC. Translated: CASSLGSQETQYF.

V gene TRBV19 combines with J gene TRBJ2-5; the match to TRBD2 covers 12 bases. This CDR3 spans 15 amino acids. Germline-derived CDR1 and CDR2 are LNHDA and SQIVND (reference sequence). V gave up 6 bases and J gave up 1 base; unmatched junction bases: 3. In DNA form, the CDR3 reads TGTGCCAGTAGCCAGACTAGCGGGGGCCAAGAGACCCAGTACTTC. This translates into CASSQTSGGQETQYF.

V usage is TRBV28 and J usage is TRBJ2-2, with 8 bases identical to TRBD2. CDR3 length: 17 amino acids. Losses at the gene ends were 10 bases for V and 2 bases for J; bases not matched to a gene: 15. Germline V lookup: CDR1 MDHEN, CDR2 SYDVKM. The CDR3 nucleotides are TGTGCCATCCCCCGGGGCAAGCGGGGGCCAAACACCGGGGAGCTGTTTTTT. Translating gives CAIPRGKRGPNTGELFF.

This clonotype has just a few counts. V and J are TRBV7-6 and TRBJ2-1; the D gene is possibly TRBD1 (7 bases). Trimming left V 4 bases short and J 3 bases short, with 13 bases between. This CDR3 region has 15 residues. Germline V lookup: CDR1 SGHVS, CDR2 FNYEAQ. For the CDR3, the DNA is TGTGCCAGCAGCTCACGGCAGGGGGGCTACAATGAGCAGTTCTTC. Amino acid sequence: CASSSRQGGYNEQFF.

The count of this clonotype is one. The V gene is TRBV28, the J gene TRBJ1-1, with a tentative D call TRBD1 (6 bases). V lost 4 bases, J lost 4 bases, and 22 bases lay in between. CDR1 MDHEN and CDR2 SYDVKM come from the germline V gene. This CDR3 is built from 17 residues. The chain's CDR3 is CASSSPTGEIGSTEAFF. DNA for the CDR3: TGTGCCAGCAGTTCGCCGACAGGCGAAATCGGGAGCACTGAAGCTTTCTTT. The variable domain in full, completed from reference TRBV28 and TRBJ1-1, reads DVKVTQSSRYLVKRTGEKVFLECVQDMDHENMFWYRQDPGLGLRLIYFSYDVKMKEKGDIPEGYSVSREKKERFSLILESASTNQTSMYLCASSSPTGEIGSTEAFFGQGTRLTVV.

In the case of this clonotype: A much larger clonotype is one base distant, so this may be a read error. V usage is TRBV5-4 and J usage is TRBJ1-4; tentatively, D is TRBD1 (6 bases). V lost 7 bases, J lost 4 bases, and 29 bases lay in between. This CDR3 spans 19 amino acids. CDR1 is SGHNT, CDR2 YYREEE, per germline (reference sequence). The CDR3 DNA follows: TGTGCCAGCGGCGAGGGGGACGGGGGCTCGACGATGAGTAATGAAAAACTGTTTTTT. It encodes CASGEGDGGSTMSNEKLFF.

The rearrangement joins TRBV9 to TRBJ2-3; D is perhaps TRBD1 (6 bases). This CDR3 is 14 amino acids long. CDR1 SGDLS and CDR2 YYNGEE come from the germline V gene. Trimming left V 0 bases short and J 2 bases short, with 7 bases between. CDR3 amino acids: CASSVEGVTDTQYF. The DNA for the CDR3 is TGTGCCAGCAGCGTAGAGGGGGTCACAGATACGCAGTATTTT.

The sample holds a few counts of this clonotype. The chain links TRBV19 to TRBJ2-1, with 7 bases that match TRBD2. Germline V gives CDR1 LNHDA, CDR2 SQIVND (reference sequence). V lost 8 bases, J lost 8 bases, and 21 bases stayed unmatched. This CDR3 has 17 residues. As DNA, the CDR3 is TGTGCCAGTTCATACGCCTCCGGGGGGAGAGCATCGTATGAGCAGTTCTTC. Protein product: CASSYASGGRASYEQFF.

This clonotype was detected a few times. The genes are TRBV2 and TRBJ1-1, with D hard to call. V gave up 7 bases and J gave up 4 bases, with 13 bases separating them. This CDR3 is 13 amino acids long. Germline V gene lookup returns CDR1 SNHLY and CDR2 FYNNEI. CDR3 protein: CASIVQGITEAFF. The CDR3 DNA reads as TGTGCCAGCATAGTACAAGGGATCACTGAAGCTTTCTTT.